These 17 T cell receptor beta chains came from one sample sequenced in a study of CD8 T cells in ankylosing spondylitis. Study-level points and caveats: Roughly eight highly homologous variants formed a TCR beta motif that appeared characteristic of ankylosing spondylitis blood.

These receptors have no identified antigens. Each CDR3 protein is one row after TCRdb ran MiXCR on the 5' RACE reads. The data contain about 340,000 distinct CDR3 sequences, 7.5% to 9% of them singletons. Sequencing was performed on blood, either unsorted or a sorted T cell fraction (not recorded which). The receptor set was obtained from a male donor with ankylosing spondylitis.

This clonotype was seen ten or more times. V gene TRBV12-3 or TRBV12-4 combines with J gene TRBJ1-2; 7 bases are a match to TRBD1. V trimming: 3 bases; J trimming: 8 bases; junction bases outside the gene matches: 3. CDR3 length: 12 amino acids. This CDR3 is CASSLRGPGYTF. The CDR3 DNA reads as TGTGCCAGCAGTTTGAGGGGGCCAGGCTACACCTTC.

The CDR3 spells CASSLGPELADARNTQYF. The CDR3 DNA reads as TGTGCCAGCAGCTTAGGCCCGGAACTAGCGGATGCACGAAATACGCAGTATTTT. The genes are TRBV11-2 and TRBJ2-3; 8 bases are a match to TRBD2. Looked up from germline, CDR1 is SGHAT and CDR2 is FQNNGV. V trimming: 1 base; J trimming: 7 bases; junction bases outside the gene matches: 16. CDR3 length: 18 residues.

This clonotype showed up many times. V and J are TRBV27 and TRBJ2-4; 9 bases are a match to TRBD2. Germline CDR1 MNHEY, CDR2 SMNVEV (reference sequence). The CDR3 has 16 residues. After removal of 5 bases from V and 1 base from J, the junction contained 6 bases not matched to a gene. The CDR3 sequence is CASSPGLAWAKNIQYF. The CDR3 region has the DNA TGTGCCAGCAGTCCAGGACTAGCGTGGGCCAAAAACATTCAGTACTTC.

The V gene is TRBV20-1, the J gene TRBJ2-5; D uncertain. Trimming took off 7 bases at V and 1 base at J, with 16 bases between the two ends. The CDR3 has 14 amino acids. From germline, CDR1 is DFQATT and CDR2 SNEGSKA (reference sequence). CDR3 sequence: CSVPDTRAQETQYF. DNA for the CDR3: TGCAGTGTTCCAGACACGAGAGCCCAAGAGACCCAGTACTTC.

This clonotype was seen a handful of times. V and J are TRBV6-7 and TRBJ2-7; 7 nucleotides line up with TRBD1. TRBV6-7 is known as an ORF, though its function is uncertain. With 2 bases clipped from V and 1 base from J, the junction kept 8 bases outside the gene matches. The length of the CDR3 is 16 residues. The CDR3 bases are TGTGCCAGCAGTTACCCCGAGGCAGGGGGATCCTACGAGCAGTACTTC. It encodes CASSYPEAGGSYEQYF.

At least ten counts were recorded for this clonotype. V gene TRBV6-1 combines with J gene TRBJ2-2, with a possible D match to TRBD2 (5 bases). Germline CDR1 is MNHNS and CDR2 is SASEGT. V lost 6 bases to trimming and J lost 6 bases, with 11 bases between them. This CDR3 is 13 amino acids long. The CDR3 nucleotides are TGTGCCAGCAGCAAAAGCGGACCCGGGGAGCTGTTTTTT. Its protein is CASSKSGPGELFF.

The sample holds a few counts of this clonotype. The CDR3 sequence: CASNQWTGVTYGYTF. Written as DNA, the CDR3 is TGTGCCAGCAACCAATGGACAGGGGTAACCTATGGCTACACCTTC. This chain uses TRBV11-2 with TRBJ1-2, with 9 bases identical to TRBD1. Losses at the gene ends were 7 bases for V and 4 bases for J; bases not matched to a gene: 10. The germline gives CDR1 SGHAT, CDR2 FQNNGV. The CDR3 spans 15 residues.

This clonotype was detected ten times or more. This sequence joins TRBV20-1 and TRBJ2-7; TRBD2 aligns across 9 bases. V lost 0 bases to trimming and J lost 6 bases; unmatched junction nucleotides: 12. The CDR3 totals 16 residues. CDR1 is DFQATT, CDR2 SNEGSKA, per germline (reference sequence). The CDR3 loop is CSARDRRAGGPFEQYF. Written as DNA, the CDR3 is TGCAGTGCTAGAGATAGGAGGGCGGGAGGGCCTTTCGAGCAGTACTTC.

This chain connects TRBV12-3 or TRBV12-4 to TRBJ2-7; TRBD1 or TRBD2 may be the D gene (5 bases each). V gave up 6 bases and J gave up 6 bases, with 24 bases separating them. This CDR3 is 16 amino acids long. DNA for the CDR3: TGTGCCAGCAGCCCTCGGGACCGCTTCAGTGGCAGCGAGCAGTACTTC. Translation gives CASSPRDRFSGSEQYF.

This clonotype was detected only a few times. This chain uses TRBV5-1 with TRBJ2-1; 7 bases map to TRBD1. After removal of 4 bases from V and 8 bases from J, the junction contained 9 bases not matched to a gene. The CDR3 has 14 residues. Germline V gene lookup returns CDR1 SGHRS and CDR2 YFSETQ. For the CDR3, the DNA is TGCGCCAGCAGCGGAAACAGGGGTAGCGATGAGCAGTTCTTC. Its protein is CASSGNRGSDEQFF.

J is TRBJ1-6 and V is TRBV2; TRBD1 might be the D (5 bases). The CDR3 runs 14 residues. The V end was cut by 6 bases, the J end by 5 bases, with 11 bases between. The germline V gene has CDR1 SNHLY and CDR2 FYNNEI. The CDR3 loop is CASRIGRDNSPLHF. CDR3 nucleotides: TGTGCCAGCAGAATTGGCAGGGATAATTCACCCCTCCACTTT. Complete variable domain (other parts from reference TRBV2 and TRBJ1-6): EPEVTQTPSHQVTQMGQEVILRCVPISNHLYFYWYRQILGQKVEFLVSFYNNEISEKSEIFDDQFSVERPDGSNFTLKIRSTKLEDSAMYFCASRIGRDNSPLHFGNGTRLTVT.

The CDR3 DNA is TGCAGCGCTCCTGACTTGGGTGGCGCTTTCTTT. It specifies CSAPDLGGAFF. This chain links TRBV29-1 with TRBJ1-1; D gene unclear. Germline V gene sequence: CDR1 SQVTM, CDR2 ANQGSEA. This CDR3 is built from 11 residues. Trimming removed 7 bases from V and 11 bases from J, with 17 bases in between.

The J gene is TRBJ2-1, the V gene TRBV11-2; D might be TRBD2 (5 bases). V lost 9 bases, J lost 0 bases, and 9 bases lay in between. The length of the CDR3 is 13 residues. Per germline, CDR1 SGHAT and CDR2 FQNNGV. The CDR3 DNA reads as TGTGCCAGTTTAGCGAGCTCCTACAATGAGCAGTTCTTC. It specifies CASLASSYNEQFF.

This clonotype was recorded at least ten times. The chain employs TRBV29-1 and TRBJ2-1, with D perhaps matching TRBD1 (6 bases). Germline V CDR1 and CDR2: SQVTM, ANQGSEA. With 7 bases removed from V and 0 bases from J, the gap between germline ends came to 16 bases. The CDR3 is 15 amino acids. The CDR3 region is CSAPTGASSYNEQFF. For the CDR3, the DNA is TGCAGCGCACCGACAGGTGCAAGCTCCTACAATGAGCAGTTCTTC.

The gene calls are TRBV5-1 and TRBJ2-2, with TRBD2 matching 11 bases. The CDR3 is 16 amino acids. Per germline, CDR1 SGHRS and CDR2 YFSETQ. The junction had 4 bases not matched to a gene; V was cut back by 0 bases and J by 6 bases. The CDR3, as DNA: TGCGCCAGCAGCTTGGCCCCTAGCGGGAGGTCCGGGGAGCTGTTTTTT. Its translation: CASSLAPSGRSGELFF.

The chain's CDR3 is CASSSTRGRPGELFF. The CDR3 DNA reads TGTGCCAGCAGCTCCACTCGTGGCCGACCCGGGGAGCTGTTTTTT. V is TRBV7-8 and J is TRBJ2-2; D gene ambiguous. CDR1 is SGHVS, CDR2 FQNEAQ, per germline. The CDR3 has 15 residues. V dropped 4 bases and J dropped 6 bases, with 15 bases sitting between them.

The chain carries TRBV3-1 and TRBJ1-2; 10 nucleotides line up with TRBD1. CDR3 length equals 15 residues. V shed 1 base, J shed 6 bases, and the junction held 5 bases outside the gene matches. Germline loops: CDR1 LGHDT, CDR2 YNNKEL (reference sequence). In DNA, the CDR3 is TGTGCCAGCAGCCAAGGGAGGGACAGGGGAGATGGCTACACCTTC. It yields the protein CASSQGRDRGDGYTF.